This T cell receptor (beta chain) is drawn from a study of type 1 regulatory T cells. As for the study in general: An in vitro protocol generated T-allo10, a Tr1-enriched, alloantigen-specific CD4 T cell product.

Graft donor-derived T-allo10 cells were described as host-alloantigen-specific, anergic, and alloantigen-specifically suppressive. V was shortened by 2 bases and J by 6 bases, with 15 bases between the two germline ends. CDR3 size: 14 residues. In germline, CDR1 is SGHRS, CDR2 YFSETQ. A word on this clonotype: Its antigen is still unknown.

TCRdb re-called the reads through MiXCR, storing one row per CDR3 protein. This table holds about 68,000 distinct CDR3 sequences, approximately 64% found once. The chain recombines TRBV5-1 with TRBJ2-7; D gene unclear. The sequenced sample was cultured T cells, either the whole culture or a sorted T cell fraction (not recorded which). Subset reported: Tr1-enriched cell product generated in vitro against host alloantigens. The receptor's source is a human donor in good health. This chain's CDR3 is CASSFGQRGSEQYF. CDR3 nucleotides: TGCGCCAGCAGCTTCGGTCAGAGAGGAAGCGAGCAGTACTTC.